The 27 T cell receptor beta chains in this list originate from one sample, sequenced in a study of T cell clonality in common variable immunodeficiency. Sequencing was performed with immunoSEQ multiplex PCR; in TCRdb, only in-frame clones are kept and a portion is missing. This sample comprises tens of thousands of clones, none seen once only. Sequencing used peripheral blood mononuclear cells. These receptor sequences come from a person between 18 and 75 years old in good health.

This clone was recorded at least ten times. The CDR3 extends 3 residues past the end of the read, so its final part is completed from the germline J gene. The chain recombines TRBV2 with TRBJ2-1; D is perhaps TRBD2 (7 bases). Germline values: CDR1 SNHLY, CDR2 FYNNEI. Trimming removed 2 bases at V and 7 bases at J, with 12 bases between. This CDR3 contains 14 residues. The CDR3 protein is CASSEYGGRNEQFF. CDR3 bases read: TGTGCCAGCAGTGAATACGGGGGGCGGAATGAG.

This clone has at least ten counts. The read terminates 3 residues before the CDR3 end, so the remaining end is supplied by the germline J gene. V is TRBV19 and J is TRBJ1-4; 11 nucleotides align to TRBD1. The germline V gene encodes CDR1 LNHDA and CDR2 SQIVND (reference sequence). This CDR3 is built from 17 residues. Losses at the gene ends were 8 bases for V and 8 bases for J; bases not matched to a gene: 16. The CDR3 reads CASFRTGGAGASEKLFF. The CDR3 bases that were read are TGTGCCAGTTTCCGGACAGGGGGCGCAGGGGCCTCCGAAAAA.

Of note for this clone: The read finishes 3 residues shy of the CDR3 end, and the germline J gene is used to complete it. The chain couples TRBV18 to TRBJ1-1; D is undetermined. The germline gives CDR1 KGHSH, CDR2 LQKENI. There are 13 residues in the CDR3. Trimming stripped 3 bases from V and 2 bases from J, with 7 bases between. Incomplete CDR3 DNA: TGTGCCAGCTCACCGGGCATAAACACTGAA. Translated: CASSPGINTE. The CDR3 as a whole reads CASSPGINTEAFF.

This clone has just a few counts. The read ends 3 residues shy of where the CDR3 ends; the end is completed using the germline J gene. This chain links TRBV20-1 with TRBJ1-6, with 8 nucleotides matching TRBD1. The germline V gene has CDR1 DFQATT and CDR2 SNEGSKA (reference sequence). The CDR3 is 14 amino acids. J gave up 9 bases and V 6 bases, and 10 bases lay outside the gene matches. CDR3 DNA (partial): TGCAGTGCCCACCGGGGACAGGAGAGTTCACCC. Translated, it gives CSAHRGQESSP. The whole CDR3 protein reads CSAHRGQESSPLHF.

This clone was found many times. The read gets to within 3 residues of the CDR3 end, and the germline J gene fills in the rest. This rearrangement joins TRBV6-1 to TRBJ2-7, with TRBD1 matching 9 bases. J was trimmed by 5 bases and V by 2 bases; bases with no gene match: 4. The CDR3 runs 14 residues. Germline V gene sequence: CDR1 MNHNS, CDR2 SASEGT. The sequenced part of the CDR3 DNA is TGTGCCAGCAGTGAAAGGGACAGGGCCAACGAG. Protein sequence: CASSERDRANE. The entire CDR3 protein is CASSERDRANEQYF.

This clone was detected ten times or more. The read stops 3 residues short of the end of the CDR3; the missing end is completed from the germline J gene. The V call is TRBV2, the J call TRBJ2-7, with a weak D call TRBD1 (5 bases). Looked up from germline, CDR1 is SNHLY and CDR2 is FYNNEI. Trimming pared 3 bases from V and 2 bases from J, leaving 11 bases between. This CDR3 is 14 amino acids long. The CDR3 bases that were read are TGTGCCAGCAGTGAGGCCCTGACAGCCTACGAG. It specifies CASSEALTAYE. The full CDR3 reads CASSEALTAYEQYF.

In regard to this clone: The DNA ends 3 residues before the CDR3 does, and the rest of the CDR3 is filled in from the germline J gene. V gene TRBV5-1 combines with J gene TRBJ2-7, with D maybe TRBD2 (6 bases). CDR1 and CDR2 from the germline V gene are SGHRS and YFSETQ. With 4 bases removed from V and 3 bases from J, the gap between germline ends came to 20 bases. The CDR3 runs 16 residues. Partial CDR3 DNA: TGCGCCAGCAGCCCTGGCGGGGTAGCGGCTCGCTACGAG. As protein: CASSPGGVAARYE. The CDR3 in its entirety is CASSPGGVAARYEQYF.

This clone was observed many times. CDR3 bases read: TGTGCCAGTAGTTGGTGGGGACAGGTCACTGAA. Amino acid sequence: CASSWWGQVTE. The whole CDR3 reads CASSWWGQVTEAFF. The V call is TRBV19, the J call TRBJ1-1; 8 nucleotides align to TRBD1. The read falls 3 residues short of the CDR3 end, and the missing part is taken from the germline J gene. Germline loops: CDR1 LNHDA, CDR2 SQIVND (reference sequence). The J segment lost 4 bases and the V segment lost 5 bases, leaving 6 bases of the junction unmatched. The CDR3 is 14 residues long.

This clone has ten or more counts. The sequence runs out 3 residues before the end of the CDR3; the remainder is reconstructed from the germline J gene. The V gene is TRBV12-3 or TRBV12-4, the J gene TRBJ1-2, with 8 bases that match TRBD1. The CDR3 loop spans 13 amino acids. Unmatched junction bases numbered 3, after V lost 5 bases and J lost 4 bases. The part of the CDR3 DNA that was read is TGTGCCAGCAGTGGACAGGGCTTCTATGGC. It translates to CASSGQGFYG. The entire CDR3 protein reads CASSGQGFYGYTF.

The table lists this clone with many counts. The read ends 3 residues shy of where the CDR3 ends; the end is completed using the germline J gene. The chain uses TRBV29-1 and TRBJ1-4, with unresolved D. Per germline, CDR1 SQVTM and CDR2 ANQGSEA. The V end lost 0 bases, the J end lost 0 bases, and 8 bases lay between the germline ends. CDR3 length: 15 residues. CDR3 bases read: TGCAGCGTTGAAGATCTCAGTTCAACTAATGAAAAA. This sequence encodes CSVEDLSSTNEK. The whole CDR3 protein is CSVEDLSSTNEKLFF.

This clone appeared many times. The read halts 3 residues ahead of the CDR3 end, with the missing end drawn from the germline J gene. V and J are TRBV30 and TRBJ1-2; 11 bases match TRBD1. This CDR3 has 16 amino acids. The germline gives CDR1 GTSNPN, CDR2 SVGIG (reference sequence). Germline trimming cut 4 bases from V and 5 bases from J; bases unmatched to any gene: 12. The covered CDR3 bases are TGTGCCTGGAAGGCATCCGGGACAGGGGGACTATATGGC. Protein product: CAWKASGTGGLYG. The full-length CDR3 reads as CAWKASGTGGLYGYTF.

Comment on this clone: Read data end 3 residues before the CDR3 end; the end is taken from the germline J gene. The chain joins TRBV6-2 or TRBV6-3 to TRBJ2-5; D remains unclear. This CDR3 spans 12 amino acids. Trimming stripped 6 bases from V and 3 bases from J, with 8 bases between. Looked up from germline, CDR1 is MNHEY and CDR2 is SVGEGT. CDR3 DNA (partial): TGTGCCAGCAGCCCCCTAGAAGAGACC. It is translated as CASSPLEET. The CDR3 reads in full as CASSPLEETQYF.

This clone was observed a handful of times. The sequence runs out 3 residues before the end of the CDR3; the remainder is reconstructed from the germline J gene. The chain carries TRBV2 and TRBJ2-7, with 13 bases fitting TRBD2. In germline, CDR1 is SNHLY, CDR2 FYNNEI. The trim removed 10 bases at V and 4 bases at J, leaving 4 bases unmatched. The CDR3 is 13 residues long. CDR3 protein: CATRTSGGYEQYF. The sequenced CDR3 bases are TGTGCCACTCGGACTAGCGGGGGATACGAG.

This clone was counted many times. Coverage ceases 3 residues before the CDR3 finishes, and the germline J gene fills in the end. The rearrangement joins TRBV20-1 to TRBJ1-1; TRBD1 matches 9 bases. Germline CDR1 DFQATT, CDR2 SNEGSKA (reference sequence). V was pared by 1 base and J by 4 bases, with 4 bases of the junction left unmatched. CDR3 length: 14 residues. The covered CDR3 bases are TGCAGTGCTAGAGTCCCGGACAGGGGCACTGAA. Its translation is CSARVPDRGTE. The complete CDR3 reads CSARVPDRGTEAFF.

This clone occurred a few times. The CDR3 end falls 3 residues outside the read, so it is completed with the germline J gene. The chain carries TRBV19 and TRBJ2-3; 10 positions agree with TRBD1. The germline CDR1 and CDR2 sequences are LNHDA and SQIVND (reference sequence). The CDR3 runs to 15 residues. CDR3 DNA (partial): TGTGCCAGTATCCCGACAGGGGGCGCGTTGCAGCCG. The encoded protein is CASIPTGGALQP. The full CDR3 protein is CASIPTGGALQPQYF.

About this clone itself: The read ends 3 residues shy of where the CDR3 ends; the end is completed using the germline J gene. The chain joins TRBV20-1 to TRBJ1-2; D might be TRBD1 (6 bases). The CDR3 spans 16 residues. Germline CDR1 reads DFQATT; CDR2 reads SNEGSKA (reference sequence). The DNA read from the CDR3 is TGCAGTGCTAGAGGGGATTGGCGGGGGGGCTACAATGAC. Its translation: CSARGDWRGGYND. The complete CDR3 reads CSARGDWRGGYNDYTF.

This clone appeared many times. The read is 3 residues too short to cover the CDR3 end, so that end is filled in from the germline J gene. The chain carries TRBV11-3 and TRBJ2-1; D is possibly TRBD2 (7 bases). The V gene's germline CDR1 is SGHNT and CDR2 YENEEA. The CDR3 totals 15 residues. V shed 5 bases and J shed 0 bases, with 11 bases lying between them. CDR3 loop: CASSPGGPSYNEQFF. CDR3 bases read: TGTGCCAGCAGCCCCGGGGGGCCCTCCTACAATGAG.

The table lists this clone with many counts. The read is 3 residues too short to cover the CDR3 end, so that end is filled in from the germline J gene. The rearrangement joins TRBV18 to TRBJ2-7; 12 nucleotides match TRBD2. The CDR3 consists of 17 residues. The germline V gene has CDR1 KGHSH and CDR2 LQKENI. V was pared by 2 bases and J by 0 bases, with 5 bases of the junction left unmatched. The CDR3 DNA, read in part, is TGTGCCAGCTCACCAACTAGCGGGGGGTCACTCTCCTACGAG. Amino acids: CASSPTSGGSLSYE. The CDR3 as a whole reads CASSPTSGGSLSYEQYF.

Ten or more counts support this clone. Partial CDR3 DNA: TGCGCCAGCAGTCCACAGGGGAAGAATTCACCC. Encoded protein: CASSPQGKNSP. The whole CDR3 reads CASSPQGKNSPLHF. This sequence joins TRBV10-1 and TRBJ1-6, with TRBD1 matching 7 bases. From the germline J gene comes the end of the CDR3, since the read stops 3 residues before it. Trimming cost V 5 bases and J 7 bases; bases outside gene matches: 5. Germline lookup yields CDR1 WNHNN and CDR2 SYGVQD (reference sequence). The CDR3 has 14 residues.

This clone has a count of ten or more. The CDR3 extends 3 residues past the end of the read, so its final part is completed from the germline J gene. The chain employs TRBV11-2 and TRBJ2-3; 7 bases are shared with TRBD1. Trimming removed 0 bases from V and 5 bases from J; junction bases left unmatched: 5. This CDR3 region has 15 residues. Germline CDR1 and CDR2: SGHAT and FQNNGV. CDR3 bases read: TGTGCCAGCAGCTTAGATCAGTCAGGGGGAGATACG. As protein: CASSLDQSGGDT. The whole CDR3 is CASSLDQSGGDTQYF.

This clone showed up many times. CDR3 DNA (partial): TGTGCCATCAAGGGGCCCGTCACAGATACG. This gives the protein CAIKGPVTDT. In full, the CDR3 reads CAIKGPVTDTQYF. The chain joins TRBV10-3 to TRBJ2-3; D may be TRBD1 (5 bases). Coverage ceases 3 residues before the CDR3 finishes, and the germline J gene fills in the end. The germline CDR1 and CDR2 sequences are ENHRY and SYGVKD. Trimming stripped 7 bases from V and 2 bases from J, with 10 bases between. CDR3 length: 13 residues.

This clone was seen a handful of times. The sequence runs out 3 residues before the end of the CDR3; the remainder is reconstructed from the germline J gene. The chain employs TRBV11-1 and TRBJ2-7, with D maybe TRBD2 (7 bases). Germline CDR1 is SGHAT and CDR2 is FQDESV (reference sequence). This CDR3 spans 12 amino acids. The V end was cut by 6 bases, the J end by 6 bases, with 12 bases between. CDR3 in amino acids: CASSRGAIEQYF. Partial CDR3 DNA: TGTGCCAGCAGTCGGGGGGCGATCGAG.

Concerning this clone itself: This is likely an artifact of a read error, given a far larger clone one base away. Read sequence stops 3 residues before the CDR3 end, and the germline J gene provides the missing end. The sample contains more than one DNA sequence encoding this CDR3. The V and J genes are TRBV7-9 and TRBJ2-7; unclear D gene. The CDR3 is 13 amino acids. The germline gives CDR1 SEHNR, CDR2 FQNEAQ (reference sequence). CDR3 region: CSSSPTFGNEQYF. The sequenced CDR3 bases are TGTTCCAGCAGCCCGACATTCGGTAACGAG.

As for this clone: The read ends 3 residues early relative to the CDR3; the germline J gene fills the gap. The chain links TRBV7-3 to TRBJ2-3; 12 positions agree with TRBD1. After removal of 4 bases from V and 7 bases from J, the junction contained 6 bases not matched to a gene. This CDR3 contains 15 residues. Per the germline V gene, CDR1 is SGHTA and CDR2 is FQGTGA. The CDR3 protein is CASSSRDRGRNTQYF. CDR3 DNA, as far as it was read: TGTGCCAGCAGCTCCCGGGACAGGGGGCGAAATACG.

This clone was counted ten times or more. The sequence runs out 3 residues before the end of the CDR3; the remainder is reconstructed from the germline J gene. The chain links TRBV20-1 to TRBJ2-7, with D tentatively TRBD1 (6 bases). Germline assignment: CDR1 DFQATT and CDR2 SNEGSKA (reference sequence). V was pared by 6 bases and J by 3 bases, with 18 bases between. The CDR3 is 14 residues long. The sequenced CDR3 bases are TGCAGTGCCCAACTGTCAGGGGCAGGCTACGAG. It codes for CSAQLSGAGYE. The full CDR3 reads CSAQLSGAGYEQYF.

This clone has a count of ten or more. The sequenced fragment ends 3 residues before the CDR3 boundary, so the rest is inferred from the germline J gene. The chain is built from TRBV2 and TRBJ1-2; a weak D match, TRBD1 (6 bases). Trimming removed 2 bases at V and 5 bases at J, with 18 bases between. CDR1 and CDR2 from the germline V gene are SNHLY and FYNNEI. The CDR3 covers 16 residues. The CDR3 DNA, read in part, is TGTGCCAGCAGTGAATGGACAGCGCGTAGTGAATATGGC. Translating it yields CASSEWTARSEYG. The whole CDR3 reads CASSEWTARSEYGYTF.

This clone was detected ten times or more. The read halts 3 residues ahead of the CDR3 end, with the missing end drawn from the germline J gene. The chain has TRBV5-1 and TRBJ2-7; possible D gene TRBD1, 5 bases. The CDR3 is made up of 15 amino acids. Germline V gives CDR1 SGHRS, CDR2 YFSETQ. Between the trimmed V and J ends, which lost 2 bases and 6 bases, there was a span of 18 bases. The DNA read from the CDR3 is TGCGCCAGCAGCTTAAGCGAACAGGCATCAGGCGAG. As protein: CASSLSEQASGE. The complete CDR3 protein is CASSLSEQASGEQYF.